The text below deals with one T cell receptor beta chain. Its matching antigen is unknown. The data are from a study of early T cells in non-severe SARS-CoV-2 infection. Study context: The authors sequenced bulk RNA from unsorted whole blood, leaving chains unpaired. Study observations and caveats: VDJdb-based annotation leaned toward anti-spike CD8 responses and missed private and CD4 specificities.

The germline CDR1 and CDR2 sequences are MNHEY and SVGAGI. The CDR3 sequence is 16 residues long. J gave up 2 bases and V 6 bases, and 6 bases lay outside the gene matches. Individual cDNA molecules received unique molecular identifiers. TCRdb ran MiXCR on the 5' RACE reads and lists one entry per CDR3 protein. The sample shows more than 20,000 distinct CDR3 sequences, around 5% of them seen only once. The sequence derives from an adult who was a healthcare worker with PCR-confirmed SARS-CoV-2 infection or an uninfected control (not recorded which). The sample in question was whole blood, obtained at baseline. The chain uses TRBV6-5 and TRBJ2-5; 13 bases fit TRBD2. CDR3 sequence: CASRKTSGGIQETQYF. CDR3 DNA: TGTGCCAGCAGGAAGACTAGCGGGGGGATTCAAGAGACCCAGTACTTC.